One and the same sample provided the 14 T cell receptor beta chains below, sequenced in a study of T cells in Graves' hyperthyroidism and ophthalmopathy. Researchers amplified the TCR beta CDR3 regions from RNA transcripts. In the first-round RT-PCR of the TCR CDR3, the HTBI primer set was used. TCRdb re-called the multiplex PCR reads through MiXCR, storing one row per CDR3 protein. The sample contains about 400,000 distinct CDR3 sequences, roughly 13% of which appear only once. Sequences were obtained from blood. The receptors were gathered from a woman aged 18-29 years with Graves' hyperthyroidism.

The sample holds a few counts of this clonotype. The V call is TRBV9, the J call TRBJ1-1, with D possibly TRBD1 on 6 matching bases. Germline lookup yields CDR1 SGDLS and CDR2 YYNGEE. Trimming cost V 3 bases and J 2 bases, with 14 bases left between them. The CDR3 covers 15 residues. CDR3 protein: CASSEGGPSNTEAFF. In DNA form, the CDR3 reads TGTGCCAGCAGCGAGGGGGGACCGAGTAACACTGAAGCTTTCTTT.

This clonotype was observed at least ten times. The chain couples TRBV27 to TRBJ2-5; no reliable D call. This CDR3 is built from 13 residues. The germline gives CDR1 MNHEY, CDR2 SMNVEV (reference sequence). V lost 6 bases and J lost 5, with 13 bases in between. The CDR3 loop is CASSRFELETQYF. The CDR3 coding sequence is TGTGCCAGCAGCCGTTTTGAATTGGAGACCCAGTACTTC.

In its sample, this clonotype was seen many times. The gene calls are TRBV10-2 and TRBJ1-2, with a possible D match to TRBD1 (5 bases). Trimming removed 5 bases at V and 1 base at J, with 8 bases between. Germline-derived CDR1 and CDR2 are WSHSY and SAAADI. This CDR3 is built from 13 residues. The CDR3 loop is CASSMDNNYGYTF. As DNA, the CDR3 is TGCGCCAGCAGTATGGACAATAACTATGGCTACACCTTC.

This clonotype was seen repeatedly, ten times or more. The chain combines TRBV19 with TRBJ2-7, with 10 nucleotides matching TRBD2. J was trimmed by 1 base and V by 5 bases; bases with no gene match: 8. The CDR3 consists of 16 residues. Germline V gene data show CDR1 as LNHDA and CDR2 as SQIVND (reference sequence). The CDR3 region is CASSSDWTSGSYEQYF. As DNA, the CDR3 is TGTGCCAGTAGTTCAGACTGGACTAGCGGATCCTACGAGCAGTACTTC.

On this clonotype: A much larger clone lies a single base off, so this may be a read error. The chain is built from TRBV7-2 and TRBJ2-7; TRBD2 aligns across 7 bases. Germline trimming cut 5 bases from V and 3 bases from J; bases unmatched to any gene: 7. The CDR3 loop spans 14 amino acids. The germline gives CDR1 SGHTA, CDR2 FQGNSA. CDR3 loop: CASSPLTSVYEQYF. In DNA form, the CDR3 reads TGTGCCAGCAGCCCACTTACTAGCGTCTACGAGCAGTACTTC.

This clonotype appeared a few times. The CDR3 nucleotides are TGTGCCAGCAGTCCGTCGGGGGATAATGAAAAACTGTTTTTT. Translating it yields CASSPSGDNEKLFF. V is TRBV6-2 or TRBV6-3 and J is TRBJ1-4, with D maybe TRBD1 (5 bases). V lost 5 bases and J lost 4, with 11 bases in between. Germline values: CDR1 MNHEY, CDR2 SVGEGT. This CDR3 contains 14 residues.

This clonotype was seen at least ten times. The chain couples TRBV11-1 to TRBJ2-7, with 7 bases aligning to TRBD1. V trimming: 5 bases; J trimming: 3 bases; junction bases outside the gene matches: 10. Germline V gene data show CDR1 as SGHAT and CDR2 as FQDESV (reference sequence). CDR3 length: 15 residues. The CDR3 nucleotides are TGTGCCAGCAGCCGGGACAGTGGCGACTACTACGAGCAGTACTTC. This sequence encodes CASSRDSGDYYEQYF.

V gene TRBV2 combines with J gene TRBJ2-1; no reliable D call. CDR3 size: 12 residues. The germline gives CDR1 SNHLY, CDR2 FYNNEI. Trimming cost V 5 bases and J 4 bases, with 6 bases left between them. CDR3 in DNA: TGTGCCAGCAGTTTCTTATACAATGAGCAGTTCTTC. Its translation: CASSFLYNEQFF.

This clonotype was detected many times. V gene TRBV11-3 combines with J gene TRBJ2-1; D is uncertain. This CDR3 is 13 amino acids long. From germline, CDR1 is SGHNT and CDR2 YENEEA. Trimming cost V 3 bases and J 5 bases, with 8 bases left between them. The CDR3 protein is CASSFQRNNEQFF. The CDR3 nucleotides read TGTGCCAGCAGCTTCCAGCGCAACAATGAGCAGTTCTTC.

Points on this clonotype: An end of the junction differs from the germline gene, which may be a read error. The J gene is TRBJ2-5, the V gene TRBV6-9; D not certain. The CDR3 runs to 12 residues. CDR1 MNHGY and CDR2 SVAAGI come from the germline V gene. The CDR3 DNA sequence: TGTGCCGGCAGTTATTTCCAAGAGACCCAGTACTTC. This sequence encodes CAGSYFQETQYF.

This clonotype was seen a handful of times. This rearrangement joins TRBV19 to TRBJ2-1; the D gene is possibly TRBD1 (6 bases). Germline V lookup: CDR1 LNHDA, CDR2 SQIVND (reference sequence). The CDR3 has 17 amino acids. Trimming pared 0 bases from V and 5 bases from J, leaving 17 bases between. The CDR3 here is CASSIEGRGVRHNEQFF. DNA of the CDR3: TGTGCCAGTAGTATAGAAGGCAGGGGAGTTCGGCACAATGAGCAGTTCTTC.

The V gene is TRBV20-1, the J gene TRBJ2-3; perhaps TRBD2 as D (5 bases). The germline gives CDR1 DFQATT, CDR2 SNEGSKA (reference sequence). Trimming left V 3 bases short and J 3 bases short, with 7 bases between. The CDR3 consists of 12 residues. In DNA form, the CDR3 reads TGCAGTGCTAGTTGGAGGACAGATACGCAGTATTTT. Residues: CSASWRTDTQYF.

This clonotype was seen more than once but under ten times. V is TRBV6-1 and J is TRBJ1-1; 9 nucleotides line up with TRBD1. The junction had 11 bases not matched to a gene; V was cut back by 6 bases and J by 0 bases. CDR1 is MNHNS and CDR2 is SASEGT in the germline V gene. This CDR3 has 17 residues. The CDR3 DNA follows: TGTGCCAGCAGCCCCAGAACCCGACAGGGGGTGAACACTGAAGCTTTCTTT. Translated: CASSPRTRQGVNTEAFF.

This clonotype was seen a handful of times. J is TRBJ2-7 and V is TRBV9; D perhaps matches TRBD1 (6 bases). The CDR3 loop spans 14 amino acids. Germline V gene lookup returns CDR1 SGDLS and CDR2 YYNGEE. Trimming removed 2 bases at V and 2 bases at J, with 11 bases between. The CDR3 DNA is TGTGCCAGCAGCGTGGGACACGGCCCCTACGAGCAGTACTTC. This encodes CASSVGHGPYEQYF. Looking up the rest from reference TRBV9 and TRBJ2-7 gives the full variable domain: DSGVTQTPKHLITATGQRVTLRCSPRSGDLSVYWYQQSLDQGLQFLIQYYNGEERAKGNILERFSAQQFPDLHSELNLSSLELGDSALYFCASSVGHGPYEQYFGPGTRLTVT.